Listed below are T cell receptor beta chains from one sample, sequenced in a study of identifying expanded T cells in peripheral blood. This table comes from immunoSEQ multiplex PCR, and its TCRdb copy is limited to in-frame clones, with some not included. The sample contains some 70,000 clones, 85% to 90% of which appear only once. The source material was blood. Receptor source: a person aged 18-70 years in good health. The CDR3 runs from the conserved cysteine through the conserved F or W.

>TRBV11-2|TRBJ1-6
CASSLDIVTRLGSPLHF
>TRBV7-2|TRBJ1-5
CASSSQGSGNQPQHF
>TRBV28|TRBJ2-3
CASSLSGALTDTQYF
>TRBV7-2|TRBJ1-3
CASSSRDRAAGNTIYF
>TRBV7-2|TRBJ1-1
CASSLHTEAFF
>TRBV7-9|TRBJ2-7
CASSPRTGRYEQYF
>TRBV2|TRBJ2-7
CASSEARQPYEQYF
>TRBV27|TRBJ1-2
CASNLDRGEYGYTF
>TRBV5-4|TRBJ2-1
CASTLRGLAGGPISNEQFF
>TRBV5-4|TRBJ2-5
CASSLVPGETQYF
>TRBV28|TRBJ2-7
CASSGTGTGGYRGPYEQYF
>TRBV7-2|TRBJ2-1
CASSHITPGNEQFF
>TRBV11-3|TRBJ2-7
CASSLEGQGSYEQYF
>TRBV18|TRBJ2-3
CASSPRDSGTDTQYF
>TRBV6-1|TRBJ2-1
CASSVQGAEYNEQFF
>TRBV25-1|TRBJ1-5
CASSDHKTGNQPQHF
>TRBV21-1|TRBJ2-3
CASSKAGHVETDTQYF
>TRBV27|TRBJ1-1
CASSLYAHTEAFF
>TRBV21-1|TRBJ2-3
CASSNRRTSGRTDTQYF
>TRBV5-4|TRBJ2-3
CASSLGGRDTQYF
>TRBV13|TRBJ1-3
CASSFQGNSGNTIYF
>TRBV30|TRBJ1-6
CAWSLKTPPLHF
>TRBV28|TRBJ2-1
CASSSQDLYNEQFF
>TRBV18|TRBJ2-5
CASSPRGQKQETQYF
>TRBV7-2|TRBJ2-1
CASSPSGNEQFF
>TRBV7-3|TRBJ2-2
CASSRQGHYTGELFF
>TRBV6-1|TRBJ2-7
CASTPDRNSYEQYF
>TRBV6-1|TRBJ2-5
CASSERLAGAILQETQYF
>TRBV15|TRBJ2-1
CATSRDLKGDEQFF
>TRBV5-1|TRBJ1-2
CASSLRIGVGQSANYGYTF
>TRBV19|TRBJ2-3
CASSSRPSTDTQYF
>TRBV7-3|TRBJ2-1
CASSPGGGEPFF
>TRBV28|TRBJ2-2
CASRGQGTGELFF
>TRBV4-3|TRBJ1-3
CASSPRIFSGNTIYF
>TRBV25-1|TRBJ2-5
CASSGRGRKQETQYF